Listed below are T cell receptor beta chains from one sample, sequenced in a study of T cell changes during pregnancy in multiple sclerosis. The repertoire was sequenced with immunoSEQ multiplex PCR; TCRdb's copy has only in-frame clones and lacks some. The sample comprises 30,000 to 45,000 clones, more than 85% of which are singletons, and 0.35% to 0.45% rests with the top ten. This specimen was CD4+ T cells from peripheral blood mononuclear cells, taken in the third trimester of pregnancy. These receptors were collected from a female donor in good health, enrolled as a control in a pregnancy study. Each CDR3 is given with its conserved first and last residue. D genes are given only for firm matches. The size of a clone is reported for some rows only, either as once, few or many, or as a class for expanded clones.

clone_size: NA; j_call: TRBJ2-7; d_call: TRBD2; v_call: TRBV7-2; cdr3_aa: CASSLGRGERYEQYF; cdr3_nt: TGTGCCAGCAGCTTGGGGCGGGGGGAACGCTACGAGCAGTACTTC
clone_size: NA; j_call: TRBJ2-3; d_call: NA; v_call: TRBV7-8; cdr3_aa: CASSLRQVTDTQYF; cdr3_nt: TGTGCCAGCAGCTTAAGACAAGTCACAGATACGCAGTATTTT
clone_size: NA; j_call: TRBJ2-1; d_call: TRBD2; v_call: TRBV5-6; cdr3_aa: CASSPRSSGGLSYNEQFF; cdr3_nt: TGTGCCAGCAGCCCCCGGAGTAGCGGGGGCCTCTCCTACAATGAGCAGTTCTTC
clone_size: NA; j_call: TRBJ2-3; d_call: NA; v_call: TRBV28; cdr3_aa: CASLTSGRTDTQYF; cdr3_nt: TGTGCCAGCCTGACTAGTGGGCGCACAGATACGCAGTATTTT
clone_size: NA; j_call: TRBJ1-2; d_call: NA; v_call: TRBV2; cdr3_aa: CASVIRDEGYTF; cdr3_nt: TGTGCCAGCGTGATCAGGGATGAAGGCTACACCTTC
clone_size: NA; j_call: TRBJ2-3; d_call: NA; v_call: TRBV28; cdr3_aa: CASAPEGISTDTQYF; cdr3_nt: TGTGCCAGCGCCCCGGAGGGCATTAGCACAGATACGCAGTATTTT
clone_size: NA; j_call: TRBJ2-5; d_call: TRBD2; v_call: TRBV5-1; cdr3_aa: CASSFTPKAGGYVETQYF; cdr3_nt: TGCGCCAGCAGCTTCACTCCCAAGGCGGGGGGTTATGTGGAGACCCAGTACTTC
clone_size: NA; j_call: TRBJ2-2; d_call: TRBD1; v_call: TRBV18; cdr3_aa: CASSQGAPGELFF; cdr3_nt: TGTGCCAGCTCACAGGGGGCGCCCGGGGAGCTGTTTTTT
clone_size: NA; j_call: TRBJ2-3; d_call: NA; v_call: TRBV27; cdr3_aa: CASSSWGRTDTQYF; cdr3_nt: TGTGCCAGCAGTTCCTGGGGGCGCACAGATACGCAGTATTTT
clone_size: NA; j_call: TRBJ1-5; d_call: TRBD1; v_call: TRBV6-1; cdr3_aa: CASSEGTGGRQPQHF; cdr3_nt: TGTGCCAGCAGTGAAGGTACAGGGGGGCGTCAGCCCCAGCATTTT
clone_size: NA; j_call: TRBJ2-7; d_call: TRBD1; v_call: TRBV5-1; cdr3_aa: CASSVSGTGVGEQYF; cdr3_nt: TGCGCCAGCAGCGTCTCCGGGACAGGGGTGGGCGAGCAGTACTTC
clone_size: NA; j_call: TRBJ1-5; d_call: NA; v_call: TRBV18; cdr3_aa: CASSPVRDGNQPQHF; cdr3_nt: TGTGCCAGCTCACCGGTGCGGGACGGCAATCAGCCCCAGCATTTT
clone_size: NA; j_call: TRBJ2-4; d_call: NA; v_call: TRBV10-3; cdr3_aa: CAISEAGLQNIQYF; cdr3_nt: TGTGCCATCAGTGAGGCGGGACTCCAAAACATTCAGTACTTC
clone_size: NA; j_call: TRBJ2-1; d_call: NA; v_call: TRBV5-6; cdr3_aa: CASSLGAQDNEQFF; cdr3_nt: TGTGCCAGCAGCTTGGGTGCGCAGGACAATGAGCAGTTCTTC
clone_size: few; j_call: TRBJ1-1; d_call: NA; v_call: TRBV19; cdr3_aa: CASSEVRATEAFF; cdr3_nt: TGTGCCAGTAGTGAGGTCAGGGCCACTGAAGCTTTCTTT
clone_size: NA; j_call: TRBJ1-2; d_call: TRBD1; v_call: TRBV11-2; cdr3_aa: CASSLLGTGYGYTF; cdr3_nt: TGTGCCAGCAGCTTATTAGGGACAGGGTATGGCTACACCTTC
clone_size: NA; j_call: TRBJ2-7; d_call: TRBD1; v_call: TRBV7-9; cdr3_aa: CASSLGTGQYEQYF; cdr3_nt: TGTGCCAGCAGCTTGGGGACAGGGCAGTACGAGCAGTACTTC
clone_size: NA; j_call: TRBJ1-3; d_call: NA; v_call: TRBV6-6; cdr3_aa: CASTAATSGNTIYF; cdr3_nt: TGTGCCAGCACGGCGGCAACATCTGGAAACACCATATATTTT
clone_size: NA; j_call: TRBJ2-5; d_call: NA; v_call: TRBV7-9; cdr3_aa: CASSLGSLGETQYF; cdr3_nt: TGTGCCAGCAGCTTAGGAAGTCTAGGAGAGACCCAGTACTTC
clone_size: NA; j_call: TRBJ2-5; d_call: NA; v_call: TRBV7-2; cdr3_aa: CASSLARDSGRTQYF; cdr3_nt: TGTGCCAGCAGCTTAGCCCGGGACTCCGGGAGGACCCAGTACTTC
clone_size: NA; j_call: TRBJ2-2; d_call: TRBD2; v_call: TRBV6-5; cdr3_aa: CASSYGLAGVGELFF; cdr3_nt: TGTGCCAGCAGTTACGGCCTAGCGGGTGTCGGGGAGCTGTTTTTT
clone_size: NA; j_call: TRBJ2-7; d_call: NA; v_call: TRBV6-5; cdr3_aa: CASSPHTPYEQYF; cdr3_nt: TGTGCCAGCAGCCCCCACACCCCCTACGAGCAGTACTTC
clone_size: NA; j_call: TRBJ1-6; d_call: NA; v_call: TRBV30; cdr3_aa: CAWRSGGRQVNSPLHF; cdr3_nt: TGTGCCTGGAGGTCCGGGGGAAGGCAGGTTAATTCACCCCTCCACTTT
clone_size: NA; j_call: TRBJ2-5; d_call: NA; v_call: TRBV11-3; cdr3_aa: CASGSGETQYF; cdr3_nt: TGTGCCAGCGGGTCAGGGGAGACCCAGTACTTC
clone_size: NA; j_call: TRBJ2-1; d_call: TRBD2; v_call: TRBV29-1; cdr3_aa: CSVEWLAVHNEQFF; cdr3_nt: TGCAGCGTTGAGTGGCTAGCGGTCCACAATGAGCAGTTCTTC